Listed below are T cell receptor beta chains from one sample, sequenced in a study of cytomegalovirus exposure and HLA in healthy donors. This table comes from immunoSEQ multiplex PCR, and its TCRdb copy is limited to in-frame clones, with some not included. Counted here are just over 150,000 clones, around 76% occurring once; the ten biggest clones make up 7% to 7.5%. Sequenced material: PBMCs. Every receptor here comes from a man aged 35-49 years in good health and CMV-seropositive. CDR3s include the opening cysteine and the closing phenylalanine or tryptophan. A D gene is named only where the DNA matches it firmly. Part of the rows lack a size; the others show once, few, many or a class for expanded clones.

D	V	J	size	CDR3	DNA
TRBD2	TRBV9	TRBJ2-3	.	CASSVGSGGAADTQYF	TGTGCCAGCAGCGTAGGAAGCGGGGGGGCGGCAGATACGCAGTATTTT
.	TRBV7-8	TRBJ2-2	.	CASSFGTRSTGELFF	TGTGCCAGCAGCTTCGGAACTAGAAGCACCGGGGAGCTGTTTTTT
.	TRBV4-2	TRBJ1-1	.	CASSQPPGVVTEAFF	TGTGCCAGCAGCCAACCCCCGGGGGTCGTAACTGAAGCTTTCTTT
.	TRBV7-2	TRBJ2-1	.	CASSLGVSQFF	TGTGCCAGCAGCTTAGGAGTGTCGCAGTTCTTC
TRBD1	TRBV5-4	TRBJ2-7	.	CASSPGDRPSSYEQYF	TGTGCCAGCAGCCCCGGGGACAGGCCCAGCTCCTACGAGCAGTACTTC
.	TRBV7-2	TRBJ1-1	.	CASSLKGGTEAFF	TGTGCCAGCAGCTTGAAGGGAGGAACTGAAGCTTTCTTT
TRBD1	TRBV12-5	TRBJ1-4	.	CASGTQGAGEKLFF	TGTGCTAGTGGTACACAGGGGGCTGGGGAAAAACTGTTTTTT
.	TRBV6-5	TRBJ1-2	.	CASSRGASGYGYTF	TGTGCCAGCAGTCGCGGGGCCTCCGGCTATGGCTACACCTTC
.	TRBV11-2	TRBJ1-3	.	CASSLEHQGFGGNTIYF	TGTGCCAGCAGCTTAGAGCATCAGGGTTTTGGTGGAAACACCATATATTTT
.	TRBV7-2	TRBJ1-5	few	CASSLVGLIGQPQHF	TGTGCCAGCAGCTTAGTGGGGCTAATCGGCCAGCCCCAGCATTTT
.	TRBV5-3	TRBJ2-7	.	CARSLGDRGSSYEQYF	TGTGCCAGAAGCTTGGGAGACCGGGGGAGCTCCTACGAGCAGTACTTC
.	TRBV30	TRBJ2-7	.	CAWSGPRRAYEQYF	TGTGCCTGGAGTGGGCCTAGACGAGCCTACGAGCAGTACTTC
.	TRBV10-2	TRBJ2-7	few	CASGQVSYEQYF	TGCGCCAGCGGGCAAGTCTCCTACGAGCAGTACTTC
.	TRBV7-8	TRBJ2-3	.	CASSGRWSGTTDTQYF	TGTGCCAGCAGCGGGAGGTGGTCGGGTACCACAGATACGCAGTATTTT
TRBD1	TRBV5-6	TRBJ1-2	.	CASTMTGLRGYTF	TGTGCCAGCACCATGACAGGGTTGCGCGGCTACACCTTC
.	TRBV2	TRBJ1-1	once	CASNEGATEAFF	TGTGCCAGCAATGAGGGAGCCACTGAAGCTTTCTTT
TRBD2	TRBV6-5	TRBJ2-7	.	CASRDGLAETEQYF	TGTGCCAGCAGAGACGGGCTAGCGGAGACCGAGCAGTACTTC
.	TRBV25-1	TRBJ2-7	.	CASSEGPAAAGDSYEQYF	TGTGCCAGCAGTGAAGGTCCTGCGGCAGCCGGGGACTCCTACGAGCAGTACTTC
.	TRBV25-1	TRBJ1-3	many	CASSEERTGNTIYF	TGTGCCAGCAGTGAAGAGAGAACTGGAAACACCATATATTTT
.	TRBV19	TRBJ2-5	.	CASSTDTVGETQYF	TGTGCCAGTAGTACCGACACGGTGGGAGAGACCCAGTACTTC
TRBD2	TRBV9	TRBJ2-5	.	CASSGDSRRAGGPLSPETQYF	TGTGCCAGCAGCGGCGACTCTCGGCGGGCGGGGGGGCCATTAAGCCCGGAGACCCAGTACTTC
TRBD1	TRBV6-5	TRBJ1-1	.	CASSSTGSLNTEAFF	TGTGCCAGCAGTTCGACAGGGTCGCTGAACACTGAAGCTTTCTTT
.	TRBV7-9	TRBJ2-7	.	CASSLTGRGSSYEQYF	TGTGCCAGCAGCTTGACGGGACGGGGGTCGTCCTACGAGCAGTACTTC
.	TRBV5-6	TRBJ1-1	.	CASSALKQGNTEAFF	TGTGCCAGCAGCGCGCTGAAACAGGGGAACACTGAAGCTTTCTTT
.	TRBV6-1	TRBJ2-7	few	CASVGGATGYEQYF	TGTGCCAGCGTAGGCGGGGCGACGGGGTACGAGCAGTACTTC
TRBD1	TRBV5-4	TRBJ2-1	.	CASSHKTGDDEQFF	TGTGCCAGCAGCCATAAGACAGGGGATGATGAGCAGTTCTTC
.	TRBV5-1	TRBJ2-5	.	CASGRAEETQYF	TGCGCCAGCGGCAGGGCGGAGGAGACCCAGTACTTC
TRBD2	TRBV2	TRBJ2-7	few	CASITGVAGAYEQYF	TGTGCCAGCATTACCGGGGTAGCGGGGGCCTACGAGCAGTACTTC
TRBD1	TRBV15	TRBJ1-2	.	CATSTAQGARGYTF	TGTGCCACCAGCACCGCCCAGGGGGCGCGGGGCTACACCTTC
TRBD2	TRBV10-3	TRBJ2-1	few	CAIGSGGGTNEQFF	TGTGCCATCGGTTCGGGGGGGGGAACAAATGAGCAGTTCTTC
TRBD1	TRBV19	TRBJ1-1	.	CASIPYPGQGDTEAFF	TGTGCCAGTATCCCATACCCGGGACAGGGGGACACTGAAGCTTTCTTT
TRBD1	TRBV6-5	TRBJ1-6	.	CASQGALLGSPLHF	TGTGCCAGTCAGGGGGCCCTATTGGGTTCACCCCTCCACTTT